One T cell receptor beta chain is described in this entry. Its antigen is currently unknown. These data come from a study of cytomegalovirus exposure and HLA in healthy donors. Study details: Inside one of the first data releases sat about 91 million unique TCRs taken from HLA-typed donors.

Vbeta (60) and Jbeta (13) primers were used in the PCR. Sequencing was performed with immunoSEQ multiplex PCR; in TCRdb, only in-frame clones are kept and a portion is missing. The sample holds nearly 95,000 clones, less than 10% seen once. This CDR3 has 14 amino acids. After removal of 1 base from V and 8 bases from J, the junction contained 7 bases not matched to a gene. CDR1 is SGHVS, CDR2 FNYEAQ, per germline. General study results and limits: The study reported that TCR beta sequences accurately predicted HLA-A and HLA-B alleles in most subjects.

This clonotype was sampled from a man aged 45 to 65 in good health and CMV-seronegative. This rearrangement joins TRBV7-6 to TRBJ1-2, with TRBD1 matching over 7 bases. Sequences were obtained from PBMCs. The CDR3 spells CASSLGQGGRGYTF. The CDR3 DNA is TGTGCCAGCAGCTTAGGACAGGGTGGGCGAGGCTACACCTTC.